This T cell receptor (beta chain) comes out of a study of shared clonotypes between healthy human individuals. As to this clone: Its antigen is not known. This sample includes further DNA sequences coding for the same CDR3.

The CDR3 extends over 15 amino acids. J gave up 5 bases and V 0 bases, and 5 bases lay outside the gene matches. Germline V lookup: CDR1 MNHEY, CDR2 SVGAGI. The study, taken as a whole, reports: The sole specimen, blood, was sampled, and tissue repertoires likely differ. Non-shared clonotypes were found to have lower generation probabilities than the clonotypes that were shared by all four of the sorted-subset donors.

Naive CD8 cells comprised CD45RO-negative, CCR7-positively selected cells, excluding terminally differentiated effector memory CD45RA+ cells. Method: immunoSEQ multiplex PCR; TCRdb's copy keeps in-frame clones and lacks some. The top ten clones hold around 1.8% of a sample with about 1.9 million clones, about 94% of them seen once. The chain uses TRBV6-5 and TRBJ2-3; 7 positions agree with TRBD1. This TCR was recovered from a man younger than 35 in good health. Some clones in this sample may be carry-over from other donors' samples. Material: naive CD8+ T cells from PBMCs. The CDR3 reads CASSYSDRAVDTQYF. DNA of the CDR3: TGTGCCAGCAGTTACTCTGACAGGGCCGTAGATACGCAGTATTTT.